This TCR beta chain was profiled in a study of beta chain features in type 1 diabetes (dated by TCRdb to 2016 to 2018). Notes on the research overall: Mean age, gender distribution, total cell number and subset yield were not different between patients and healthy donors. Naive and central memory subsets were obtained from all 28 donors, but regulatory and stem cell-like memory subsets were isolated from only 8 patients and roughly 8 healthy donors. A total of 100 million to 110 million sorted cells were examined across all samples, and a strong correlation was observed between cell number per subset and RNA yield. The study compared TCRB repertoires of sorted circulating CD4+ T cell subsets between recently diagnosed type 1 diabetes patients and matched healthy donors. Here is what the overall study found, with its caveats: Shorter templates might have been favored by PCR, but patient and control samples were amplified and corrected together, so both groups would have been affected equally by any skew. HLA sub-analyses involved small numbers of individuals, so any influence of HLA type on TCRB rearrangement remained unresolved. At VDJ recombination sites, type 1 diabetes patients had fewer insertions and more deleted nucleotides, which implies abnormalities in thymic rearrangement. Because cDNA was sequenced instead of genomic DNA, highly expressing activated cells could be over-represented, though the groups showed no difference in activation or CD3 levels. Naive, central memory and regulatory TCRB repertoires appeared to be more alike among patients than among healthy donors. In all four CD4+ subsets, TCRB CDR3 length was moderately but significantly shorter in type 1 diabetes patients.

Between the V and J ends, shortened by 8 bases and 4 bases respectively, the junction contains 15 bases. From a lookup of the germline V gene, CDR1 and CDR2 are SGHRS and YFSETQ. The CDR3, from cysteine to phenylalanine, totals 13 residues. Only the CDR3 DNA is retained, 39 bases long and in frame from the first base. The entire amount of isolated RNA was reverse transcribed using the High Capacity cDNA Reverse Transcription Kit, so the sequenced TCRB transcripts were expressed ones. Deep immunoSEQ sequencing was applied to naive, central memory and regulatory T cell samples, giving an average of roughly 3.5 million total reads per sample. Sorted cells were lysed in RLT buffer and RNA was extracted with DNase-treated RNeasy Micro or Mini kits, depending on cell number. Each cell subset was processed on its own to prevent cross-contamination, while patient and healthy donor samples were processed together. The immunoSEQ multiplex PCR was used to amplify TCRB sequences from cDNA, generating 87-bp fragments that spanned the CDR3 region. Sequencing of the amplicons was performed on the Illumina HiSeq platform. On the study's bioinformatics: Synthetic template baselines were used to correct PCR bias computationally, reads within Hamming distance 2 were collapsed, and singletons that could not be merged were discarded. Reads were aligned against IMGT to assign V, D and J genes, CDR3 length and insertions or deletions at six rearrangement sites. Clonotype counts were normalized to sorted cell number within each subset before computing true diversity and Gini coefficients with the tcR R package. The overlap coefficient, calculated on TCRB nucleotide sequences, was used to quantify repertoire sharing. Out-of-frame TCRB sequences from naive cells were analyzed as a proxy for the pre-selection repertoire. Drawn from immuneACCESS, this table holds only the in-frame rearrangements with V and J called that TCRdb kept. Clones are partly lost; checked studies trace under half to an unresolved V gene and leave the rest unexplained. The DNA was the basis for D and trimming; V, J and clone size are from that table. This sample lists roughly 450,000 clones; roughly 14% were detected once. About 0.04% of the sample is in the top ten clones.

Regarding this clone: No antigen is known for it. Per-base qualities were not stored, and no clone one base away is much larger.

Each donor gave one peripheral blood draw, averaging roughly 120 mL, which was collected into heparinised tubes. A BD FACSAria II was used to sort naive, central memory, regulatory and stem cell-like memory CD4+ T cells with a panel that included CD45RO, CCR7, CD25, CD127, CD95 and CD27. A purity above 95% was achieved for all sorted populations. PBMCs were isolated right away by Lymphoprep density gradient centrifugation and were stained directly, without culture. To minimize batch effects, samples were stained and sorted in pairs, one healthy donor with one patient per experiment. The receptor chain draws on TRBV5-1 and TRBJ2-5, with the D call tentatively TRBD1 or TRBD2, each fitting 5 bases. The sequenced sample consisted of naive CD4+ T cells from blood. The cell subset or site label corresponds to: true naive CD4+ T cells. The sequence was collected from a man aged 30 to 45 in good health. The CDR3 region reads CASTPGTGETQYF. At the DNA level, the sequence is TGCGCCAGTACCCCAGGGACGGGAGAGACCCAGTACTTC. Outside the CDR3, residues come from the reference TRBV5-1 and TRBJ2-5 proteins, so the full variable domain is: KAGVTQTPRYLIKTRGQQVTLSCSPISGHRSVSWYQQTPGQGLQFLFEYFSETQRNKGNFPGRFSGRQFSNSRSEMNVSTLELGDSALYLCASTPGTGETQYFGPGTRLLVL.